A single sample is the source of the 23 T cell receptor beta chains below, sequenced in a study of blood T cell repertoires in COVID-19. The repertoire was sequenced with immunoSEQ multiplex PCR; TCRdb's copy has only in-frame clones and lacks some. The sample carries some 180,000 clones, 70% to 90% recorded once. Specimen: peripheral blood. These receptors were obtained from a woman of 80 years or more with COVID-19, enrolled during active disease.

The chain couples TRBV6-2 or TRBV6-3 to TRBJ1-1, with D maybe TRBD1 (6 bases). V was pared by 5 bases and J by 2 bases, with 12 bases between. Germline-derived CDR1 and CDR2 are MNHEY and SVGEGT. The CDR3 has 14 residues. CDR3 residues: CASSAHRENTEAFF. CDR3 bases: TGTGCCAGCAGTGCTCACAGGGAAAACACTGAAGCTTTCTTT.

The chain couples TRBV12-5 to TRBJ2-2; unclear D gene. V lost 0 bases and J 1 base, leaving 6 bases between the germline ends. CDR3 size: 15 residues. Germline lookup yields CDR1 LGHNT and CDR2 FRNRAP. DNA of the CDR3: TGTGCTAGTGGTTTGGTACACCAGAACACCGGGGAGCTGTTTTTT. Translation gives CASGLVHQNTGELFF. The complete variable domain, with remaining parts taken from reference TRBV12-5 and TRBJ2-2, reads DARVTQTPRHKVTEMGQEVTMRCQPILGHNTVFWYRQTMMQGLELLAYFRNRAPLDDSGMPKDRFSAEMPDATLATLKIQPSEPRDSAVYFCASGLVHQNTGELFFGEGSRLTVL.

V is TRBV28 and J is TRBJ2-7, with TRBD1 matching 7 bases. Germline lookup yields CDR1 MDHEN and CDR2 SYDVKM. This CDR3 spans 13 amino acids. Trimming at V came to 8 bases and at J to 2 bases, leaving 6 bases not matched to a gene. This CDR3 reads CASHPGTAYEQYF. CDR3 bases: TGTGCCAGCCACCCCGGGACAGCCTACGAGCAGTACTTC. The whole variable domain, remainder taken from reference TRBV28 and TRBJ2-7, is DVKVTQSSRYLVKRTGEKVFLECVQDMDHENMFWYRQDPGLGLRLIYFSYDVKMKEKGDIPEGYSVSREKKERFSLILESASTNQTSMYLCASHPGTAYEQYFGPGTRLTVT.

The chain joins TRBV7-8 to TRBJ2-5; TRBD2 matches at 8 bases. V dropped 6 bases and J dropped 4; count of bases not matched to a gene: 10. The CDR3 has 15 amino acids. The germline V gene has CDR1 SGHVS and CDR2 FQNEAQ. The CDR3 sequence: CASSSGPGRGETQYF. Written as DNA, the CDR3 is TGTGCCAGCAGTTCCGGCCCCGGGAGGGGAGAGACCCAGTACTTC.

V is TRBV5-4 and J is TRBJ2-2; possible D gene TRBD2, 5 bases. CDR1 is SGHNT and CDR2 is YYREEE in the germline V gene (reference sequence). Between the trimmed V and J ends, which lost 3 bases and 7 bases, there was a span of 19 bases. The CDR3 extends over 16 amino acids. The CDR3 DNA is TGTGCCAGCAGCTCGGCGCTCCCGGAGGTAATCGGGGAGCTGTTTTTT. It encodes CASSSALPEVIGELFF.

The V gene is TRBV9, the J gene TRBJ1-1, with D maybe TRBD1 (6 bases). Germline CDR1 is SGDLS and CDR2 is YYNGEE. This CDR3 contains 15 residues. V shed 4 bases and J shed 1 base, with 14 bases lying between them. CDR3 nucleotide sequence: TGTGCCAGCAGCCCCCAGGGACACGCGAACACTGAAGCTTTCTTT. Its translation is CASSPQGHANTEAFF.

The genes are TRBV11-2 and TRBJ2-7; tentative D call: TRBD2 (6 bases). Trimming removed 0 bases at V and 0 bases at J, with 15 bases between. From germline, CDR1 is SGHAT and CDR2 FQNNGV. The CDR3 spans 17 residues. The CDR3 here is CASSLDQWASDSYEQYF. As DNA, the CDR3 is TGTGCCAGCAGCTTAGATCAGTGGGCTAGCGACTCCTACGAGCAGTACTTC. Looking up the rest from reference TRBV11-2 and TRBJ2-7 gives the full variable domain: EAGVAQSPRYKIIEKRQSVAFWCNPISGHATLYWYQQILGQGPKLLIQFQNNGVVDDSQLPKDRFSAERLKGVDSTLKIQPAKLEDSAVYLCASSLDQWASDSYEQYFGPGTRLTVT.

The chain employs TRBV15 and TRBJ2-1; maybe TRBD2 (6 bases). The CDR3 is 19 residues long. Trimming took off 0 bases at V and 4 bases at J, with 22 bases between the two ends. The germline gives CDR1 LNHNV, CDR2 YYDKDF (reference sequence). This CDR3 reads CATSRDTGQSGRGYNEQFF. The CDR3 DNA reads TGTGCCACCAGCAGAGATACAGGCCAAAGCGGACGGGGGTACAATGAGCAGTTCTTC.

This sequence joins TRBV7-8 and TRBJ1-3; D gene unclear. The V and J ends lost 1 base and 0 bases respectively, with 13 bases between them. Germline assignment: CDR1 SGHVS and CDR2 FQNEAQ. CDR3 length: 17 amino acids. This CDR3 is CASSLVFGPASGNTIYF. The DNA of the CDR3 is TGTGCCAGCAGCTTAGTGTTTGGGCCGGCCTCTGGAAACACCATATATTTT.

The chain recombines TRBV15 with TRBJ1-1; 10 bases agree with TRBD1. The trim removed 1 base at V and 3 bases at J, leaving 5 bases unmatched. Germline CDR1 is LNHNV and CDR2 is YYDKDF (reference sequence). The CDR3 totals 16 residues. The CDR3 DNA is TGTGCCACCAGCAGAGGCGTTGGACAGGGGGACACTGAAGCTTTCTTT. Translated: CATSRGVGQGDTEAFF.

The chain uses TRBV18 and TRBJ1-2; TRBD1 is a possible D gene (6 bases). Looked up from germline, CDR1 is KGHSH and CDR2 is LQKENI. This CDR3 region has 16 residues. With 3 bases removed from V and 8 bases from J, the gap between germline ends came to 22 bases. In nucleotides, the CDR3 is TGTGCCAGCTCACCGACCAGACAGGACGAGACCTCCGGCTACACCTTC. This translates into CASSPTRQDETSGYTF.

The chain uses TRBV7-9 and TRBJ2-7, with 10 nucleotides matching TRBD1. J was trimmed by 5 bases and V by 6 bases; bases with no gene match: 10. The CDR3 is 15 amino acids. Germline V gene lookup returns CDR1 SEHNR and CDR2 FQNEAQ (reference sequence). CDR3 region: CASSRNRQGADEQYF. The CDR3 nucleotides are TGTGCCAGCAGTCGCAATCGACAGGGGGCGGACGAGCAGTACTTC.

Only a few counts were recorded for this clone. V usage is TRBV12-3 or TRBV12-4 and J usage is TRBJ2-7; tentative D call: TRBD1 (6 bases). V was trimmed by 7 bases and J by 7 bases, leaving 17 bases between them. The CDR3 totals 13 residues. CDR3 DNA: TGTGCCAGCATCGTCAGGGGTCTTGGGGAGCAGTACTTC. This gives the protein CASIVRGLGEQYF.

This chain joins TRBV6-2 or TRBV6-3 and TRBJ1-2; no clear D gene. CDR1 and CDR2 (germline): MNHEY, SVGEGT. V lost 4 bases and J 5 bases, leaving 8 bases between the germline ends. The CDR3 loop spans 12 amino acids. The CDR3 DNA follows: TGTGCCAGCAGTTCATCTGAGTATGGCTACACCTTC. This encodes CASSSSEYGYTF.

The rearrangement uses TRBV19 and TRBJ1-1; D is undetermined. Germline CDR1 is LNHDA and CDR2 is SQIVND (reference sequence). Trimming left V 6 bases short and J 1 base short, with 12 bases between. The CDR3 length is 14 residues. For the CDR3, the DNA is TGTGCCAGTAGAGTGGCGGGTACGAACACTGAAGCTTTCTTT. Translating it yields CASRVAGTNTEAFF. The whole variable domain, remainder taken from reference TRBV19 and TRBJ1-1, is DGGITQSPKYLFRKEGQNVTLSCEQNLNHDAMYWYRQDPGQGLRLIYYSQIVNDFQKGDIAEGYSVSREKKESFPLTVTSAQKNPTAFYLCASRVAGTNTEAFFGQGTRLTVV.

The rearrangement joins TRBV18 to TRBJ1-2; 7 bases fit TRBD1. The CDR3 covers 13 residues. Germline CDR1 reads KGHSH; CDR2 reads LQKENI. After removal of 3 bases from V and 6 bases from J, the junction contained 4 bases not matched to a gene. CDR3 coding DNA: TGTGCCAGCTCACCGGGGGACAGCGATGGCTACACCTTC. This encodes CASSPGDSDGYTF.

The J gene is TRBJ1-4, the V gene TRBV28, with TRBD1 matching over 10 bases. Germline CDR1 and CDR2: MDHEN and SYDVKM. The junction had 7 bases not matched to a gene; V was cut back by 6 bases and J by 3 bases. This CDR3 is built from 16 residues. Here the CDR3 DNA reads TGTGCCAGCAGCCCGACAGGGGGCAGATCTAATGAAAAACTGTTTTTT. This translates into CASSPTGGRSNEKLFF.

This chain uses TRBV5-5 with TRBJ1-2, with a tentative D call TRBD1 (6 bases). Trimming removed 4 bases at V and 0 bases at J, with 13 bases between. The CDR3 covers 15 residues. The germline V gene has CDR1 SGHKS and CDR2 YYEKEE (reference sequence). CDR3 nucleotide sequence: TGTGCCAGCAGCCCCCCCGGACAGACTAACTATGGCTACACCTTC. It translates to CASSPPGQTNYGYTF.

The CDR3 region has the DNA TGTGCCAGCAGCTTGGTACTAGCGGGAGCAAGGACCGGGGAGCTGTTTTTT. Translated, it gives CASSLVLAGARTGELFF. The V call is TRBV5-5, the J call TRBJ2-2; 11 bases fit TRBD2. Germline CDR1 SGHKS, CDR2 YYEKEE (reference sequence). The CDR3 loop spans 17 amino acids. J was trimmed by 5 bases and V by 0 bases; bases with no gene match: 6. The whole variable domain, remainder taken from reference TRBV5-5 and TRBJ2-2, is DAGVTQSPTHLIKTRGQQVTLRCSPISGHKSVSWYQQVLGQGPQFIFQYYEKEERGRGNFPDRFSARQFPNYSSELNVNALLLGDSALYLCASSLVLAGARTGELFFGEGSRLTVL.

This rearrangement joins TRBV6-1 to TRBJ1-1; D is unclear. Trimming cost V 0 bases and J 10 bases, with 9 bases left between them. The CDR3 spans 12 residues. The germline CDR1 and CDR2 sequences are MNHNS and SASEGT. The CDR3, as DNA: TGTGCCAGCAGTGAAGCGTCGGGGAGAGCTTTCTTT. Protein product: CASSEASGRAFF.

The CDR3, as DNA: TGTGCCGGAGGAGGGGGGACAGGATCTTATGGCTACACCTTC. This sequence encodes CAGGGGTGSYGYTF. The chain carries TRBV6-5 and TRBJ1-2; 8 bases agree with TRBD1. With 11 bases clipped from V and 5 bases from J, the junction kept 13 bases outside the gene matches. This CDR3 has 14 residues. CDR1 is MNHEY, CDR2 SVGAGI, per germline.

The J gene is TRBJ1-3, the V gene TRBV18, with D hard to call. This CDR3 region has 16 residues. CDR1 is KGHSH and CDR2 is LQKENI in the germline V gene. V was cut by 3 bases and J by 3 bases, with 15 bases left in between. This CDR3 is CASSPIDRSGGNTIYF. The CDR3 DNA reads TGTGCCAGCTCACCGATCGACCGGTCGGGTGGAAACACCATATATTTT.

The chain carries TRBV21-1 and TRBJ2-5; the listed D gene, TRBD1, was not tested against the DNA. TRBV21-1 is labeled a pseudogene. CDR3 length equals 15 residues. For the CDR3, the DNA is TGTGCCAGCAGCAAATACCGCAGGGGGTCGGAGACCCAGTACTTC. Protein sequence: CASSKYRRGSETQYF.